The rows below give T cell receptor beta chains drawn from one sample of a study of blood T cell repertoires in COVID-19. Generated by immunoSEQ multiplex PCR, the TCRdb table keeps only in-frame clones and is missing some. The sample shows tens of thousands of clones, 60% to 85% of them seen only once. Material: peripheral blood. These receptors all stem from a man in his 70s with acute or convalescent COVID-19. Both conserved end residues are part of each CDR3. Fields, in order: clone size, V gene, J gene, D gene, CDR3 protein, CDR3 DNA. A D gene is named only where the DNA matches it firmly. Some rows have no size entry. The others give once, few or many, or a class for an expanded clone.

>.|TRBV5-6|TRBJ2-1|TRBD2
CASSLSTSGRAGAYNEQFF
TGTGCCAGCAGCTTGAGCACTAGCGGGAGGGCCGGCGCCTACAATGAGCAGTTCTTC
>.|TRBV5-1|TRBJ1-5|TRBD1
CASHLDRAGNQPQHF
TGCGCCAGCCACCTGGACAGGGCGGGCAATCAGCCCCAGCATTTT
>.|TRBV5-1|TRBJ1-6|.
CASSLAGQNSPLHF
TGCGCCAGCAGCTTGGCCGGTCAAAATTCACCCCTCCACTTT
>.|TRBV6-9|TRBJ1-6|.
CASSYGTGDPLHF
TGTGCCAGCAGTTACGGAACCGGGGATCCCCTCCACTTT
>few|TRBV10-3|TRBJ1-2|TRBD1
CAIRPGTGGAGRLYGYTF
TGTGCCATCAGGCCCGGGACAGGGGGCGCCGGGCGACTGTATGGCTACACCTTC
>few|TRBV10-2|TRBJ2-3|TRBD2
CASSGRREGPADTQYF
TGCGCCAGCAGTGGAAGGCGGGAGGGCCCCGCAGATACGCAGTATTTT
>few|TRBV6-1|TRBJ1-2|.
CASSEAQWSYGYTF
TGTGCCAGCAGTGAAGCCCAGTGGTCCTATGGCTACACCTTC
>.|TRBV20-1|TRBJ2-3|.
CSARPGDTQYF
TGCAGTGCTAGACCGGGTGATACGCAGTATTTT
>.|TRBV10-2|TRBJ2-2|TRBD1
CASSWGQGGTGELFF
TGCGCCAGCAGTTGGGGACAGGGCGGCACCGGGGAGCTGTTTTTT
>.|TRBV27|TRBJ1-1|.
CASSRGRLGDTEAFF
TGTGCCAGCAGTAGAGGACGGTTAGGGGACACTGAAGCTTTCTTT
>.|TRBV6-6|TRBJ1-2|TRBD1
CASSNRGQGGGGYTF
TGTGCCAGCAGTAACCGAGGACAGGGAGGGGGTGGCTACACCTTC
>.|TRBV5-1|TRBJ2-3|.
CASSLPTPTRDSLGTDTQYF
TGCGCCAGCAGCTTACCTACTCCGACTCGAGACAGCTTGGGCACAGATACGCAGTATTTT
>.|TRBV7-9|TRBJ2-1|TRBD1
CASSSPGQGTYNEQFF
TGTGCCAGCAGCTCCCCGGGACAGGGGACTTACAATGAGCAGTTCTTC
>once|TRBV29-1|TRBJ2-5|.
CSVGGRSGPQETQYF
TGCAGCGTTGGGGGCCGTAGCGGACCCCAAGAGACCCAGTACTTC
>.|TRBV5-3|TRBJ2-2|.
CARSQTRRSYTGELFF
TGTGCCAGAAGCCAAACCCGACGGAGTTACACCGGGGAGCTGTTTTTT
>.|TRBV15|TRBJ2-1|TRBD2
CATSRGTSGVNNEQFF
TGTGCCACCAGCAGAGGGACTAGCGGGGTTAACAATGAGCAGTTCTTC
>.|TRBV6-5|TRBJ1-1|.
CASSYSSFGTEAFF
TGTGCCAGCAGTTACTCCTCCTTCGGGACTGAAGCTTTCTTT
>.|TRBV14|TRBJ2-5|.
CASSQDRGRVGETQYF
TGTGCCAGCAGCCAAGATCGGGGAAGAGTGGGAGAGACCCAGTACTTC
>once|TRBV28|TRBJ2-1|TRBD1
CASAHPGTGVLGEQFF
TGTGCCAGCGCGCACCCGGGGACAGGGGTTCTAGGTGAGCAGTTCTTC
>few|TRBV2|TRBJ1-1|TRBD1
CASRGQGATEAFF
TGTGCCAGCAGAGGACAGGGGGCCACTGAAGCTTTCTTT
>.|TRBV27|TRBJ2-1|TRBD1
CASSPRGPYYNEQFF
TGTGCCAGCAGTCCAAGGGGGCCCTACTACAATGAGCAGTTCTTC
>.|TRBV29-1|TRBJ2-7|TRBD1
CSVATGQPYEQYF
TGCAGCGTAGCAACGGGACAGCCCTACGAGCAGTACTTC
>.|TRBV5-1|TRBJ2-3|TRBD2
CASSLDPSGSTDTQYF
TGCGCCAGCAGCTTGGACCCTAGCGGAAGCACAGATACGCAGTATTTT
>.|TRBV7-2|TRBJ2-1|.
CASSLALGQFF
TGTGCCAGCAGCTTAGCGCTTGGCCAGTTCTTC
>.|TRBV6-5|TRBJ1-6|.
CASNVGILHSPLHF
TGTGCCAGCAACGTGGGCATCCTGCATTCACCCCTCCACTTT
>.|TRBV5-6|TRBJ2-1|TRBD2
CASSRTSGTWHEQFF
TGTGCCAGCAGCCGGACTAGCGGGACCTGGCATGAGCAGTTCTTC
>.|TRBV28|TRBJ2-3|.
CASSPRTQDTQYF
TGTGCCAGCAGTCCCAGGACACAAGATACGCAGTATTTT
>.|TRBV4-3|TRBJ2-2|TRBD2
CASSQDLGLAGVSITGELFF
TGCGCCAGCAGCCAAGATCTAGGACTAGCGGGAGTGTCTATCACCGGGGAGCTGTTTTTT
>once|TRBV5-6|TRBJ2-2|TRBD2
CASTWRASGSAGELFF
TGTGCCAGCACCTGGAGGGCTAGCGGGAGTGCCGGGGAGCTGTTTTTT
>.|TRBV28|TRBJ1-2|TRBD1
CASSPGQAIDYGYTF
TGTGCCAGCAGTCCGGGACAGGCCATAGACTATGGCTACACCTTC
>.|TRBV27|TRBJ2-7|TRBD2
CASLRTSGGGEQYF
TGTGCCAGCCTGAGGACCTCCGGGGGGGGCGAGCAGTACTTC
>.|TRBV7-8|TRBJ1-5|.
CASSLGPLREGGNQPQHF
TGTGCCAGCAGCTTAGGGCCACTACGCGAGGGTGGCAATCAGCCCCAGCATTTT